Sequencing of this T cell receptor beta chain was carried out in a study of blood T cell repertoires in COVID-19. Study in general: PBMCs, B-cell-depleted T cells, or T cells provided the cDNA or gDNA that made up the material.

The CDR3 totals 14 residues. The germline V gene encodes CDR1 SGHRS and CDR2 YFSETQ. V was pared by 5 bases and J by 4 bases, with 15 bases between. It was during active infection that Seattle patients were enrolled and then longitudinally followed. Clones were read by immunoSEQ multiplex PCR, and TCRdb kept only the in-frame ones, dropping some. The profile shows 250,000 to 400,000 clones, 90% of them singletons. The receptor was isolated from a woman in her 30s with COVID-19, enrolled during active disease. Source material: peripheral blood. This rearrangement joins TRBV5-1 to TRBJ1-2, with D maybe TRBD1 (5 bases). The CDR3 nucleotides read TGCGCCAGCAGAACCTGGACGGACATCTATGGCTACACCTTC. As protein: CASRTWTDIYGYTF. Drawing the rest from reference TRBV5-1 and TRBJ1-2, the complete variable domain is KAGVTQTPRYLIKTRGQQVTLSCSPISGHRSVSWYQQTPGQGLQFLFEYFSETQRNKGNFPGRFSGRQFSNSRSEMNVSTLELGDSALYLCASRTWTDIYGYTFGSGTRLTVV.